This T cell receptor beta chain was found in a study of blood T cells in healthy people across ages. Study-wide points: Unsorted PBMCs ruled out conclusive naive versus antigen-experienced comparison.

Germline CDR1 is MNHEY and CDR2 is SVGEGT. Deletions cut 6 bases from V and 9 bases from J, with 12 bases between. The CDR3 covers 12 residues. To note about this clonotype: The antigen remains undetermined.

PBMCs were isolated at a quantity of at least 7 million per sample. The authors extracted at least 5 micrograms of total RNA per sample. It was with a sample-barcoded 5' primer and a J-beta primer mix that a second PCR of roughly 7 to 11 cycles was run. Each cDNA molecule carried a tag from a template-switch adaptor that contained 12 random nucleotides. TCRdb redid the calling of the 5' RACE reads with MiXCR, one entry per CDR3 protein. The top ten clones hold about 20% of a sample with roughly 800,000 distinct CDR3 sequences, about three fifths of them seen once. Sequenced material: blood. This clonotype was sampled from a young man in good health. The V call is TRBV6-2 or TRBV6-3, the J call TRBJ2-1, with a tentative D call TRBD1 (6 bases). For the CDR3, the DNA is TGTGCCAGCAGGAAGCAACAGGGTGAGCAGTTCTTC. It specifies CASRKQQGEQFF.